What follows are 11 T cell receptor beta chains derived from one specimen sequenced in a study of graft-versus-host responses after intestinal transplantation. Produced via immunoSEQ multiplex PCR; TCRdb's table is partial and in-frame only. The repertoire holds 10,000 to 15,000 clones, with roughly 93% as singletons. The source material was PBMCs, sampled 950 to 1,200 days after intestinal transplantation. The receptor source for this set is a human patient who received an intestinal transplant, so some T cells may come from the graft donor.

This clone was picked up one time. V is TRBV5-4 and J is TRBJ2-7, with D perhaps TRBD2 (6 bases). Germline-derived CDR1 and CDR2 are SGHNT and YYREEE (reference sequence). This CDR3 has 15 residues. V dropped 0 bases and J dropped 3 bases, with 13 bases sitting between them. CDR3 sequence: CASSLGRAGIYEQYF. CDR3 DNA: TGTGCCAGCAGCTTGGGCAGGGCGGGGATCTACGAGCAGTACTTC.

This clone was counted a single time. The chain carries TRBV7-2 and TRBJ1-2; D is undetermined. This CDR3 comprises 13 residues. Trimming removed 1 base at V and 6 bases at J, with 9 bases between. CDR1 is SGHTA, CDR2 FQGNSA, per germline. CDR3 in DNA: TGTGCCAGCAGCTTAGAGGTTTGGGATGGCTACACCTTC. This sequence encodes CASSLEVWDGYTF. The entire variable domain, with the rest obtained from reference TRBV7-2 and TRBJ1-2, is as follows: GAGVSQSPSNKVTEKGKDVELRCDPISGHTALYWYRQSLGQGLEFLIYFQGNSAPDKSGLPSDRFSAERTGGSVSTLTIQRTQQEDSAVYLCASSLEVWDGYTFGSGTRLTVV.

The chain has TRBV10-3 and TRBJ1-4, with TRBD1 as a possible D gene (5 bases). With 5 bases removed from V and 4 bases from J, the gap between germline ends came to 14 bases. The CDR3 is 15 residues long. Germline loops: CDR1 ENHRY, CDR2 SYGVKD. CDR3 sequence: CAISSSAGFNEKLFF. CDR3 sequence (DNA): TGTGCCATCAGTTCCTCGGCAGGGTTTAATGAAAAACTGTTTTTT.

This clone has only one observation. The rearrangement uses TRBV6-6 and TRBJ1-1, with D hard to call. CDR1 and CDR2 from the germline V gene are MNHNY and SVGAGI (reference sequence). V lost 5 bases to trimming and J lost 1 base, with 2 bases between them. The CDR3 extends over 11 amino acids. CDR3 amino acids: CASSRNTEAFF. The DNA for the CDR3 is TGTGCCAGCAGTCGGAACACTGAAGCTTTCTTT.

The V and J genes are TRBV6-5 and TRBJ1-6; D unclear. Germline lookup yields CDR1 MNHEY and CDR2 SVGAGI. V shed 4 bases and J shed 0 bases, with 7 bases lying between them. The CDR3 length is 15 residues. This CDR3 reads CASSSGGSYNSPLHF. CDR3 nucleotides: TGTGCCAGCAGTTCCGGTGGCTCCTATAATTCACCCCTCCACTTT.

V usage is TRBV27 and J usage is TRBJ2-1; 7 bases align to TRBD2. Germline-derived CDR1 and CDR2 are MNHEY and SMNVEV (reference sequence). V trimming: 3 bases; J trimming: 2 bases; junction bases outside the gene matches: 7. The CDR3 is made up of 16 amino acids. CDR3 amino acids: CASSLRWEGTYNEQFF. As DNA, the CDR3 is TGTGCCAGCAGTTTGCGGTGGGAGGGGACCTACAATGAGCAGTTCTTC.

This clone was seen a handful of times. V usage is TRBV2 and J usage is TRBJ1-2; no firm D call. V was pared by 7 bases and J by 4 bases, with 7 bases between. Germline V lookup: CDR1 SNHLY, CDR2 FYNNEI. This CDR3 spans 11 amino acids. The CDR3 DNA reads TGTGCCAGCACGGACCTCTATGGCTACACCTTC. The encoded protein is CASTDLYGYTF.

The chain recombines TRBV9 with TRBJ1-3; TRBD1 is a possible D gene (6 bases). This CDR3 spans 14 amino acids. With 5 bases removed from V and 0 bases from J, the gap between germline ends came to 9 bases. CDR1 SGDLS and CDR2 YYNGEE come from the germline V gene. CDR3 sequence: CASSSTGSGNTIYF. The CDR3, as DNA: TGTGCCAGCAGTTCGACAGGCTCTGGAAACACCATATATTTT.

The chain has TRBV29-1 and TRBJ2-5; the D call may be TRBD1 or TRBD2 (6 bases each). V was shortened by 4 bases and J by 7 bases, with 10 bases between the two germline ends. This CDR3 is 11 amino acids long. CDR1 and CDR2 (germline): SQVTM, ANQGSEA. The CDR3 DNA is TGCAGCGTTGGGAAGGGGGGGACCCAGTACTTC. Amino acid sequence: CSVGKGGTQYF. The whole variable domain, remainder taken from reference TRBV29-1 and TRBJ2-5, is SAVISQKPSRDICQRGTSLTIQCQVDSQVTMMFWYRQQPGQSLTLIATANQGSEATYESGFVIDKFPISRPNLTFSTLTVSNMSPEDSSIYLCSVGKGGTQYFGPGTRLLVL.

J is TRBJ1-5 and V is TRBV19, with 11 bases lining up with TRBD1. This CDR3 comprises 17 residues. Looked up from germline, CDR1 is LNHDA and CDR2 is SQIVND (reference sequence). J was trimmed by 7 bases and V by 9 bases; bases with no gene match: 17. CDR3 coding DNA: TGTGCCAGCCAGACCGAGACCGGGACAGGGGGAGGACAGCCCCAGCATTTT. Translation gives CASQTETGTGGGQPQHF.

The chain links TRBV6-5 to TRBJ1-1, with D possibly matching TRBD1 (5 bases). The CDR3 is 14 residues long. CDR1 and CDR2 (germline): MNHEY, SVGAGI. Trimming shortened V by 5 bases and J by 1 base, and 11 bases separated the two germline ends. The DNA of the CDR3 is TGTGCCAGCAGTCTGGGGACCCGGAACACTGAAGCTTTCTTT. Translating it yields CASSLGTRNTEAFF.